A selection of T cell receptor beta chains follows, all from one sample in a study of blood T cell repertoires in COVID-19. This table comes from immunoSEQ multiplex PCR, and its TCRdb copy is limited to in-frame clones, with some not included. This sample has approximately 45,000 clones, with 80% to 90% found just once. Sequenced material: peripheral blood. The receptors stem from a woman older than 75 with COVID-19, enrolled during active disease. Both conserved end residues are part of each CDR3. The D gene is left open where the match is weak. Clone size, where shown, is once, few, many, or a class for clones that have expanded.

J gene	D gene	V gene	clone size	CDR3 DNA	CDR3 protein
TRBJ2-7	TRBD1	TRBV27	once	TGTGCCAGCAGTTTAATTGGGGACAGCTACGAGCAGTACTTC	CASSLIGDSYEQYF
TRBJ2-5	TRBD2	TRBV7-9	.	TGTGCCAGCAGCCCTAAGGGACTAGCGGGTCAAGAGACCCAGTACTTC	CASSPKGLAGQETQYF
TRBJ1-5	TRBD1	TRBV27	.	TGTGCCAGCAGACTTTGGACAGGCAAAGGGCCCCAGCATTTT	CASRLWTGKGPQHF
TRBJ2-7	.	TRBV27	.	TGTGCCAGCAGTTTATCGGGCGGGTTGGTGGCGTACGAGCAGTACTTC	CASSLSGGLVAYEQYF
TRBJ1-5	TRBD1	TRBV2	.	TGTGCCAGCAGTACACAGGGGATTAATCAGCCCCAGCATTTT	CASSTQGINQPQHF
TRBJ2-2	.	TRBV2	once	TGTGCCAGCACCCTGGTTCCCCAGGTCGCCGGGGAGCTGTTTTTT	CASTLVPQVAGELFF
TRBJ2-5	.	TRBV11-2	.	TGTGCCAGCAGCGAACAGTACCAAGAGACCCAGTACTTC	CASSEQYQETQYF
TRBJ1-2	.	TRBV27	.	TGTGCCAGCTTACCCCTAGGAGGCAGCTATGGCTACACCTTC	CASLPLGGSYGYTF
TRBJ2-5	TRBD2	TRBV7-3	.	TGTGCCAGCAGCACTAGCGGGGGGCAAGAGACCCAGTACTTC	CASSTSGGQETQYF
TRBJ1-5	TRBD1	TRBV7-9	.	TGTGCCAGCAGCCGAGAAAAATTGCAGGGGGGAAGCAATCAGCCCCAGCATTTT	CASSREKLQGGSNQPQHF
TRBJ1-6	.	TRBV11-2	.	TGTGCCAGCAGCTTACAGGGGCGGAATTCACCCCTCCACTTT	CASSLQGRNSPLHF
TRBJ2-2	.	TRBV11-2	.	TGTGCCAGCAGCTTAGATAGGAGGACCGGGGAGCTGTTTTTT	CASSLDRRTGELFF
TRBJ2-2	.	TRBV11-2	.	TGTGCCAGCACGCCTAGGCGGTCGAACACCGGGGAGCTGTTTTTT	CASTPRRSNTGELFF
TRBJ2-7	TRBD1	TRBV2	.	TGTGCCAGCAGTCACCGGGACAGGGACTCCTACGAGCAGTACTTC	CASSHRDRDSYEQYF
TRBJ2-7	.	TRBV2	.	TGTGCCAGCAGCCAAAGGGAGGAGCAGTACTTC	CASSQREEQYF
TRBJ1-2	TRBD1	TRBV19	once	TGTGCCAGTAGTATAGCCGGCTCAGGGGGCTATGGCTACACCTTC	CASSIAGSGGYGYTF
TRBJ2-5	TRBD2	TRBV7-9	.	TGTGCCAGCAGCCACAGCGGGACTACCGACGGGGGGACCCAGTACTTC	CASSHSGTTDGGTQYF
TRBJ2-3	.	TRBV2	.	TGTGCCAGCCGGAGGGTAGCCGGCACAGATACGCAGTATTTT	CASRRVAGTDTQYF
TRBJ2-1	TRBD1	TRBV7-2	.	TGTGCCAGCAGATCCCGGACAGGGGGCGGGAATGAGCAGTTCTTC	CASRSRTGGGNEQFF
TRBJ1-2	TRBD1	TRBV5-1	.	TGCGCCAGCAGCCCGGGACAGGTCCAACAGGGTGGCTACACCTTC	CASSPGQVQQGGYTF
TRBJ2-7	TRBD1	TRBV5-1	.	TGCGCCAGCAGCAACAGGGGTGCGTCCTACGAGCAGTACTTC	CASSNRGASYEQYF
TRBJ2-2	TRBD1	TRBV24-1	.	TGTGCCACCAGTGATCAAGGACAGGGGAACGGGGAGCTGTTTTTT	CATSDQGQGNGELFF
TRBJ2-1	TRBD2	TRBV6-5	.	TGTGCCAGCAGGACGACTAGCGGTTCCTACAATGAGCAGTTCTTC	CASRTTSGSYNEQFF
TRBJ1-1	TRBD1	TRBV19	.	TGTGCCAGTAGTATCGGACAGGGGGCGAGAAAGACTGAAGCTTTCTTT	CASSIGQGARKTEAFF
TRBJ2-5	.	TRBV5-1	.	TGCGCCAGCAGCCCCCGCGGACAAACAGAGACCCAGTACTTC	CASSPRGQTETQYF
TRBJ2-7	.	TRBV6-6	.	TGTGCCAGCAGTTACTCGACAGGACGGTACGAGCAGTACTTC	CASSYSTGRYEQYF
TRBJ2-3	.	TRBV7-7	.	TGTGCTAGCAGCTTAATCAGGGGCACAGATACGCAGTATTTT	CASSLIRGTDTQYF
TRBJ1-6	TRBD1	TRBV10-2	.	TGCGCCAGCAGGGGGACAGGTCAATATTCACCCCTCCACTTT	CASRGTGQYSPLHF
TRBJ2-1	TRBD2	TRBV12-5	.	TGTGCTAGTGGTCGGGAGGCTAGCAATGAGCAGTTCTTC	CASGREASNEQFF
TRBJ1-2	.	TRBV28	.	TGTGCCAGCAGCCCTATAATGGGCAGAGCTAACTATGGCTACACCTTC	CASSPIMGRANYGYTF
TRBJ2-1	.	TRBV28	.	TGTGCCAGCCAGGGGTATGGGTCCTACAATGAGCAGTTCTTC	CASQGYGSYNEQFF
TRBJ1-2	.	TRBV29-1	.	TGCAGCGTCCCCCGAGCCTCTAACTATGGCTACACCTTC	CSVPRASNYGYTF
TRBJ2-7	.	TRBV7-9	.	TGTGCCAGCAGCTTAGCGGCGGCTAGCAGTTACGAGCAGTACTTC	CASSLAAASSYEQYF
TRBJ1-2	.	TRBV6-5	.	TGTGCCAGCATCAAATCCCAGGGGTTCTATGGCTACACCTTC	CASIKSQGFYGYTF
TRBJ2-3	TRBD2	TRBV4-1	.	TGCGCCAGCAGCCAAGAGGGACTAACCTCCCAGTATTTT	CASSQEGLTSQYF
TRBJ1-2	TRBD1	TRBV28	.	TGTGCCAGCAGTTATCAGGGGGCGAACTATGGCTACACCTTC	CASSYQGANYGYTF
TRBJ1-2	.	TRBV25-1	.	TGTGCCAGCAGTGATCCCGGCACAGCTAACTATGGCTACACCTTC	CASSDPGTANYGYTF
TRBJ2-3	.	TRBV5-1	once	TGCGCCAGCAGGTGGCAGGGCGAACCGGGCGATACGCAGTATTTT	CASRWQGEPGDTQYF
TRBJ2-5	TRBD2	TRBV2	.	TGTGCCAGCAGTGAATGGACTAGCGGGGGGGCCGTTGGAGTGTACTTC	CASSEWTSGGAVGVYF
TRBJ1-2	.	TRBV5-8	.	TGTGCCAGCAGCATACTAAACAGGGTTACTTATGGCTACACCTTC	CASSILNRVTYGYTF
TRBJ2-5	.	TRBV7-9	.	TGTGCCAGCAGCTTAGGTTCAGGGCTGGCGACCCAGTACTTC	CASSLGSGLATQYF
TRBJ2-2	.	TRBV3-1/TRBV3-2	.	TGTGCCAGCAGCCAATATAGGAACAGAGCGAACACCGGGGAGCTGTTTTTT	CASSQYRNRANTGELFF
TRBJ1-2	TRBD1	TRBV5-1	.	TGCGCCAGCAGCTTGGCTCGGACAGGGGATGGCTACACCTTC	CASSLARTGDGYTF
TRBJ2-6	.	TRBV6-1	.	TGTGCCAGCAGTGAAAGAGACTCTGGGGCCAACGTCCTGACTTTC	CASSERDSGANVLTF
TRBJ2-7	.	TRBV5-8	.	TGTGCCAGCAGCTTGCAGGGAGGGGGGGAGCAGTACTTC	CASSLQGGGEQYF
TRBJ1-1	.	TRBV3-1/TRBV3-2	.	TGTGCCAGCAGCCTATTAGCGGGAACTGAAGCTTTCTTT	CASSLLAGTEAFF
TRBJ2-1	TRBD2	TRBV6-2/TRBV6-3	.	TGTGCCAGCAGTTACTCGGAGCGGGAGCTTTGGGAGCAGTTCTTC	CASSYSERELWEQFF
TRBJ1-5	TRBD1	TRBV2	.	TGTGCCAGCAGTGGACAGGGTGGAGGTAATCAGCCCCAGCATTTT	CASSGQGGGNQPQHF
TRBJ2-7	TRBD2	TRBV4-2	.	TGTGCCAGCAGCCAAGATCCAAAGTCGGGAGGGCGCTCCTACGAGCAGTACTTC	CASSQDPKSGGRSYEQYF
TRBJ1-5	.	TRBV4-1	.	TGCGCCAGCAGCCAGGCCGCAGGGCCGGTGCAGCCCCAGCATTTT	CASSQAAGPVQPQHF
TRBJ1-1	TRBD1	TRBV7-8	once	TGTGCCAGCAGCTCCCGGCTACCCGGGACAGGGGGCACTGAAGCTTTCTTT	CASSSRLPGTGGTEAFF
TRBJ2-7	TRBD1	TRBV10-3	.	TGTGCCAACTCGAGACAGGGGGACGAGCAGTACTTC	CANSRQGDEQYF
TRBJ2-1	.	TRBV6-6	.	TGTGCCAGCAGTCTATCGAGTGCCAGAAGCGCTATAAGCTCCTACAATGAGCAGTTCTTC	CASSLSSARSAISSYNEQFF
TRBJ1-1	.	TRBV19	.	TGTGCCAGTAGAAACAGTAGTCTCATGAACACTGAAGCTTTCTTT	CASRNSSLMNTEAFF
TRBJ2-3	.	TRBV19	few	TGTGCCAGTACCACACTCGGGGATAGGGGCACAGATACGCAGTATTTT	CASTTLGDRGTDTQYF